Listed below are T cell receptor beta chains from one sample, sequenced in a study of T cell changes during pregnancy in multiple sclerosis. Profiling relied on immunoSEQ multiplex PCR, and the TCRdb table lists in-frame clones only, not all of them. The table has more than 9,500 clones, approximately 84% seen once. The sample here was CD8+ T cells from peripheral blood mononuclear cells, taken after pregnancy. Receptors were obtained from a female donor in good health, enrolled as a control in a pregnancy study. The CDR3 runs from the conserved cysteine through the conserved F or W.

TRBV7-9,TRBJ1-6,CASSQGGTDNSPLHF
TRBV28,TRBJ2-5,CASSVRMGGRGETQYF
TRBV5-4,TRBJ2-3,CASSSGQGAIFQPTDTQYF
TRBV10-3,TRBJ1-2,CAISEIAGLYGYTF
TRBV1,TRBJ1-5,CTSSQGPTKNRTGSNQPQHF
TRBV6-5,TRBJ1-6,CASSIYSYNSPLHF
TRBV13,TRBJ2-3,CASSPWTGASTDTQYF
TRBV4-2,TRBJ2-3,CASSQELAGADTQYF
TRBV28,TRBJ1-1,CASSPRQVEAFF
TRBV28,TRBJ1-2,CASSFGTGGYGYTF
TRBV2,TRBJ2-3,CASSVQLAGGDTQYF
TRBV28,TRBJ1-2,CASSLSPSTGANYGYTF
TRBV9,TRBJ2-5,CASSDRDTAAETQYF
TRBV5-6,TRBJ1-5,CASSLNQGGQPQHF
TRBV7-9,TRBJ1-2,CASSLATGHGYGYTF
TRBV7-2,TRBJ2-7,CASSPGTSGSYEQYF
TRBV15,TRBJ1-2,CATSPDRGPLLNYGYTF
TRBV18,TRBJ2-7,CASSTRPYEQYF
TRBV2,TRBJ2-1,CASSRLAATYNEQFF
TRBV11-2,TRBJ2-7,CASSFTGGDEQYF
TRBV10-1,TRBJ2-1,CASSDSTGGRHNEQFF
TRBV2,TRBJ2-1,CAGLRLAAYNEQFF
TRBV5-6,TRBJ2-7,CASSLWVGGYEQYF
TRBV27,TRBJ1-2,CASSPGTGIGYGYTF
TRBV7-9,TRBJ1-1,CAQGGTEAFF
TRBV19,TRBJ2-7,CASSTTRNEQYF
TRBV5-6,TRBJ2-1,CASTVLAETYNEQFF
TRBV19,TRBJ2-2,CASSLGYTGELFF
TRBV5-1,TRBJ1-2,CASSSRAGDDYGYTF
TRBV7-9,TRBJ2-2,CASSPPPGLNTGELFF
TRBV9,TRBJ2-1,CASSVSSGGPGRQFF
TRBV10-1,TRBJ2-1,CASSDRTAQEEQFF
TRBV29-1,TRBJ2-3,CSVTTRPGQGPPADTQYF
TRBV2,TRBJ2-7,CASSEGLGKQYF
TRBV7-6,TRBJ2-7,CASSLAPGQGSYEQYF
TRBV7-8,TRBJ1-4,CASSLFIRGGEKLFF
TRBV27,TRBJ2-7,CASSLWATRGVEQYF
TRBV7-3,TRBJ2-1,CASSLHPMGLAGNNEQFF
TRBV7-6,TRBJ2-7,CASSLDLAGWYEQYF
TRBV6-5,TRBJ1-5,CASSWGTDQPQHF
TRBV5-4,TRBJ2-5,CASSSDRGGQETQYF
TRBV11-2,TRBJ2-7,CASSLVPGGYEQYF
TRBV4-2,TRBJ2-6,CASSQDLMDRGHQRANVLTF
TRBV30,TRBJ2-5,CAWSGPETQYF
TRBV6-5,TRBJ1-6,CASSSAVSPLHF
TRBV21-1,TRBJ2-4,CASGPLQINIQYF
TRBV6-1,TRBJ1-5,CASSEGGGNQPQHF
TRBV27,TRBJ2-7,CASSLFGRENYEQYF
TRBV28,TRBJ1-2,CASSLYRGGYTF
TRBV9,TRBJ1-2,CASSARQLDGYTF
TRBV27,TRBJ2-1,CASSYGGASNEQFF
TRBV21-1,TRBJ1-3,CASSKGRAGWRGNTIYF
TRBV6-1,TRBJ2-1,CASTGSGDYNEQFF